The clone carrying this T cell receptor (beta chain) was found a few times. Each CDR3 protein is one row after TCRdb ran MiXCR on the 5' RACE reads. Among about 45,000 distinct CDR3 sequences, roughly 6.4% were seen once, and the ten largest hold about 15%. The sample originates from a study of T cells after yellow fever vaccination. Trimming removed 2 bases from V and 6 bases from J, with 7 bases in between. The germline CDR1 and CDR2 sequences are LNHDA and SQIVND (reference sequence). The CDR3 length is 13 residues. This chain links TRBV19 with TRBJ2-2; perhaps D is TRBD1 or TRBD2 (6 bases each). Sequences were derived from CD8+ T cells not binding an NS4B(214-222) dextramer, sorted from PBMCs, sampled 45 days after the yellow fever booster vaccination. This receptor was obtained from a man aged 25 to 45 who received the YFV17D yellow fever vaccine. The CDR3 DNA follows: TGTGCCAGTAGTATAAGGGGGGCCGGGGAGCTGTTTTTT. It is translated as CASSIRGAGELFF.